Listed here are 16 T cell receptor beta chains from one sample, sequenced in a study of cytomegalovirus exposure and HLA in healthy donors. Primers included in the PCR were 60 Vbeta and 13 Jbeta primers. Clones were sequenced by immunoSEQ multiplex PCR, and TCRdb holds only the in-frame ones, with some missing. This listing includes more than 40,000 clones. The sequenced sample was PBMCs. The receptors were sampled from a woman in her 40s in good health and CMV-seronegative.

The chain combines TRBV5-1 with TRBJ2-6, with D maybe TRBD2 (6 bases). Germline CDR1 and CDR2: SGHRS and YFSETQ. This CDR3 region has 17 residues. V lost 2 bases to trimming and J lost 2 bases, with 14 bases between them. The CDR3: CASSFGASATGANVLTF. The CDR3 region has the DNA TGCGCCAGCAGCTTCGGGGCTAGCGCCACTGGGGCCAACGTCCTGACTTTC.

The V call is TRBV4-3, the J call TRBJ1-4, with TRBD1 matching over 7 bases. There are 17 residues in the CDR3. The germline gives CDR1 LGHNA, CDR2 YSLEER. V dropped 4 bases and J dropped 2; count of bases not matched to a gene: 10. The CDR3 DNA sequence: TGCGCCAGCAGCCTAGGAGCCAGGGGGGCCACTAATGAAAAACTGTTTTTT. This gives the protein CASSLGARGATNEKLFF.

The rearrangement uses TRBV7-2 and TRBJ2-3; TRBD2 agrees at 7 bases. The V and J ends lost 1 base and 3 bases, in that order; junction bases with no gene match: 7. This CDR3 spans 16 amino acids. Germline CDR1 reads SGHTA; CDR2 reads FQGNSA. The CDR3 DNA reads TGTGCCAGCAGCTTAGTGGGCGGGAGACGGACAGATACGCAGTATTTT. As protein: CASSLVGGRRTDTQYF.

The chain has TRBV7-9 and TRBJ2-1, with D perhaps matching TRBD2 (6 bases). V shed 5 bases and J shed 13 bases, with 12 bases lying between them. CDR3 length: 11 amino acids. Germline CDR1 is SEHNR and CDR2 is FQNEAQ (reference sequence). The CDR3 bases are TGTGCCAGCAGCCCCGGGACTTCCCAGTTCTTC. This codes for CASSPGTSQFF.

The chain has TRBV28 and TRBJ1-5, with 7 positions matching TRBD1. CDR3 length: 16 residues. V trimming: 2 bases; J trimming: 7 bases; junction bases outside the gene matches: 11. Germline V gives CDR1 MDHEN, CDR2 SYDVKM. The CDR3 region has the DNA TGTGCCAGCAGTTTAACCAGGGGGACTGGTGAACAGCCCCAGCATTTT. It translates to CASSLTRGTGEQPQHF.

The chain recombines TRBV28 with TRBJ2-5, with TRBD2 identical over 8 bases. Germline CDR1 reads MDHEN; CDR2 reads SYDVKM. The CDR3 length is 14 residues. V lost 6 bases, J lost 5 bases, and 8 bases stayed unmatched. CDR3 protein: CASRPSGREETQYF. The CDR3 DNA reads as TGTGCCAGCAGACCGAGCGGGAGAGAGGAGACCCAGTACTTC.

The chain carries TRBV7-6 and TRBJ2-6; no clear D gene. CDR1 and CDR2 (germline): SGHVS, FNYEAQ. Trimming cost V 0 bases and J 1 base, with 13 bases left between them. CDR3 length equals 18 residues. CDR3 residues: CASSLAPGSISGANVLTF. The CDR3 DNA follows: TGTGCCAGCAGCTTAGCTCCCGGGTCGATATCTGGGGCCAACGTCCTGACTTTC.

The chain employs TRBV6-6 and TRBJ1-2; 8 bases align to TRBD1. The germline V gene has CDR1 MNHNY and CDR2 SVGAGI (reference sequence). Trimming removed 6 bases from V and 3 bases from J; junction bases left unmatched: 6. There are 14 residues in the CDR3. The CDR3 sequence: CASRRDRSDYGYTF. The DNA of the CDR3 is TGTGCCAGCAGGAGGGACAGGAGCGACTATGGCTACACCTTC.

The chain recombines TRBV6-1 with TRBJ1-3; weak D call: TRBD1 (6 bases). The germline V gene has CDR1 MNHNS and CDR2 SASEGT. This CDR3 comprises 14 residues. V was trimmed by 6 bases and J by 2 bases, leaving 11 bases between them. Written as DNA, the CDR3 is TGTGCCAGCAGCAACAGGGTTGCTGGAAACACCATATATTTT. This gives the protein CASSNRVAGNTIYF.

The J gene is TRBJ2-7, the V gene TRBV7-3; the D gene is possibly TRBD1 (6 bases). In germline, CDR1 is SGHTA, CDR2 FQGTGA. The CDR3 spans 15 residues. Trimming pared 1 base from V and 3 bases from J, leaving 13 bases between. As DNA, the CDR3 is TGTGCCAGCAGCTTAAAGGCAGGGGAAGGCTACGAGCAGTACTTC. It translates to CASSLKAGEGYEQYF. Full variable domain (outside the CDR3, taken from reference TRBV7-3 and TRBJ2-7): GAGVSQTPSNKVTEKGKYVELRCDPISGHTALYWYRQSLGQGPEFLIYFQGTGAADDSGLPNDRFFAVRPEGSVSTLKIQRTERGDSAVYLCASSLKAGEGYEQYFGPGTRLTVT.

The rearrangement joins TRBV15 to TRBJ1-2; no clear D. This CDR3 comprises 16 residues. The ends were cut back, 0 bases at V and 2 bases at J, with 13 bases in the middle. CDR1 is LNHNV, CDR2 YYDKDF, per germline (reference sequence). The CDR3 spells CATSRDLLESNYGYTF. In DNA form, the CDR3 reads TGTGCCACCAGCAGAGATCTTCTAGAATCCAACTATGGCTACACCTTC.

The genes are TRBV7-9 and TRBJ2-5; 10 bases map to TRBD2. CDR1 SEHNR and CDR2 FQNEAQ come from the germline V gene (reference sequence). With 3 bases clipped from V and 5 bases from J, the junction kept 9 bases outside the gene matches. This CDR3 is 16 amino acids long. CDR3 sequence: CASSFVPSGSGETQYF. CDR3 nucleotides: TGTGCCAGCAGCTTTGTACCTAGCGGGAGTGGCGAGACCCAGTACTTC.

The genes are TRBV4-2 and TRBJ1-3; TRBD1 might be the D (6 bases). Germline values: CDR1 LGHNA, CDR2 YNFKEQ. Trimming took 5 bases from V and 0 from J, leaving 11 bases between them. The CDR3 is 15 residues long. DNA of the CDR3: TGTGCCAGCAGCATTACAGGGAGCTCTGGAAACACCATATATTTT. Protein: CASSITGSSGNTIYF.

In DNA, the CDR3 is TGTGCCAGCAGACAGGAGAGGGGCTACACCTTC. It translates to CASRQERGYTF. J is TRBJ1-2 and V is TRBV2; D may be TRBD1 (5 bases). CDR1 is SNHLY and CDR2 is FYNNEI in the germline V gene. Deletions cut 6 bases from V and 8 bases from J, with 10 bases between. The CDR3 is 11 residues long.

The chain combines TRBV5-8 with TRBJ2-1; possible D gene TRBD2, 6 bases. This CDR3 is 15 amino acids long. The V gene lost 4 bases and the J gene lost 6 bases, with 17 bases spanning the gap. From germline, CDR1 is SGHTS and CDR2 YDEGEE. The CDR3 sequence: CASSIPGLPVNEQFF. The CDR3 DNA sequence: TGTGCCAGCAGCATCCCGGGACTTCCCGTCAATGAGCAGTTCTTC.

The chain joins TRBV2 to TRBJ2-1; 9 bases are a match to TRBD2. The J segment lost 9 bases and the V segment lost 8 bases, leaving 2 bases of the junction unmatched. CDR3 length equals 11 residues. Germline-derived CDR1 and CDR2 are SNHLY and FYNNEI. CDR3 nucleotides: TGTGCCAGCGGTAGCGGGAGTGAGCAGTTCTTC. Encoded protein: CASGSGSEQFF.